A single sample is the source of the 16 T cell receptor beta chains below, sequenced in a study of blood T cell repertoires in COVID-19. Here immunoSEQ multiplex PCR was the method, and the copy in TCRdb shows in-frame clones only, minus some. The sample has around 160,000 clones; roughly 88% are singletons. Sequenced: PBMCs or T cells enriched from blood (not recorded which). The receptor set was obtained from a woman in her fifties or sixties who had recovered from COVID-19.

The J gene is TRBJ2-7, the V gene TRBV6-2 or TRBV6-3; D not certain. Germline V lookup: CDR1 MNHEY, CDR2 SVGEGT. The CDR3 extends over 12 amino acids. Trimming removed 2 bases from V and 7 bases from J, with 9 bases in between. The CDR3, as DNA: TGTGCCAGCAGTTACAGCGCTAGAGAGCAGTACTTC. Translated: CASSYSAREQYF.

The V call is TRBV9, the J call TRBJ2-1, with D perhaps TRBD2 (6 bases). V was pared by 3 bases and J by 2 bases, with 12 bases between. Germline-derived CDR1 and CDR2 are SGDLS and YYNGEE. The CDR3 is 15 amino acids. Here the CDR3 reads CASSEGLPAYNEQFF. The CDR3 region has the DNA TGTGCCAGCAGCGAGGGACTGCCAGCCTACAATGAGCAGTTCTTC.

The V call is TRBV5-1, the J call TRBJ2-3; D may be TRBD1 (5 bases). The CDR3 totals 15 residues. CDR1 SGHRS and CDR2 YFSETQ come from the germline V gene. V lost 6 bases and J lost 5, with 19 bases in between. The CDR3 sequence: CASTSGITDRDTQYF. For the CDR3, the DNA is TGCGCCAGCACCTCAGGGATCACAGATAGAGATACGCAGTATTTT. Combining the CDR3 with reference TRBV5-1 and TRBJ2-3 gives the whole variable domain KAGVTQTPRYLIKTRGQQVTLSCSPISGHRSVSWYQQTPGQGLQFLFEYFSETQRNKGNFPGRFSGRQFSNSRSEMNVSTLELGDSALYLCASTSGITDRDTQYFGPGTRLTVL.

The rearrangement uses TRBV7-2 and TRBJ1-1, with D perhaps matching TRBD1 (6 bases). V was pared by 1 base and J by 5 bases, with 14 bases between. This CDR3 has 15 amino acids. Germline V gives CDR1 SGHTA, CDR2 FQGNSA. The CDR3 loop reads CASSLGGGRYTEAFF. The CDR3 DNA sequence: TGTGCCAGCAGCTTAGGGGGGGGCAGATATACTGAAGCTTTCTTT. Together with reference TRBV7-2 and TRBJ1-1, the CDR3 gives the full variable domain: GAGVSQSPSNKVTEKGKDVELRCDPISGHTALYWYRQSLGQGLEFLIYFQGNSAPDKSGLPSDRFSAERTGGSVSTLTIQRTQQEDSAVYLCASSLGGGRYTEAFFGQGTRLTVV.

This clone was seen at least ten times. V is TRBV20-1 and J is TRBJ1-2, with D uncertain. Germline CDR1 DFQATT, CDR2 SNEGSKA (reference sequence). The CDR3 contains 11 residues. V lost 1 base and J 11 bases, leaving 11 bases between the germline ends. CDR3: CSARGAEFYTF. The CDR3 bases are TGCAGTGCTAGAGGGGCTGAGTTTTACACCTTC.

Concerning this clone: Other DNA variants within this sample encode the same CDR3. This chain uses TRBV9 with TRBJ2-1, with D possibly matching TRBD2 (6 bases). The length of the CDR3 is 15 residues. CDR1 and CDR2 (germline): SGDLS, YYNGEE. V lost 0 bases and J 1 base, leaving 8 bases between the germline ends. CDR3 sequence (DNA): TGTGCCAGCAGCGTAGATGGAGGGTCCTACAATGAGCAGTTCTTC. Its translation: CASSVDGGSYNEQFF.

The genes are TRBV6-6 and TRBJ1-2; no definite D call. The CDR3 totals 16 residues. Germline V lookup: CDR1 MNHNY, CDR2 SVGAGI (reference sequence). V was cut by 6 bases and J by 1 base, with 18 bases left in between. Here the CDR3 reads CASSDTAGPHNYGYTF. CDR3 bases: TGTGCCAGCAGCGACACCGCGGGCCCTCATAACTATGGCTACACCTTC.

V usage is TRBV20-1 and J usage is TRBJ2-5, with TRBD2 matching over 13 bases. The CDR3 has 15 residues. V dropped 3 bases and J dropped 5; count of bases not matched to a gene: 6. CDR1 is DFQATT and CDR2 is SNEGSKA in the germline V gene (reference sequence). CDR3 sequence reads: CSASGLAGDWETQYF. CDR3 in DNA: TGCAGTGCTAGTGGACTAGCGGGGGATTGGGAGACCCAGTACTTC.

The rearrangement links TRBV5-1 to TRBJ1-1; D is undetermined. The V and J ends lost 0 bases and 10 bases respectively, with 13 bases between them. The germline V gene encodes CDR1 SGHRS and CDR2 YFSETQ. CDR3 length: 13 residues. In DNA, the CDR3 is TGCGCCAGCAGCTTGGAGCAGGATAGTGGAGCTTTCTTT. Translated: CASSLEQDSGAFF.

This rearrangement joins TRBV7-2 to TRBJ2-4; TRBD2 matches 9 bases. V lost 6 bases and J lost 13; bases outside the gene matches: 13. CDR1 and CDR2 (germline): SGHTA, FQGNSA. This CDR3 contains 14 residues. CDR3 DNA sequence: TGTGCCAGCAGTTATGGGCTGAGCGGGGGGCCCCAGTACTTC. Translating gives CASSYGLSGGPQYF.

CDR3 amino acids: CASSPPGTGNTEAFF. CDR3 coding DNA: TGTGCCAGCAGCCCGCCGGGGACAGGAAACACTGAAGCTTTCTTT. The chain carries TRBV28 and TRBJ1-1; 8 nucleotides align to TRBD1. CDR1 and CDR2 from the germline V gene are MDHEN and SYDVKM. V was clipped by 6 bases and J by 2 bases; unmatched bases: 8. CDR3 length: 15 amino acids.

The chain has TRBV10-2 and TRBJ2-3; 15 nucleotides align to TRBD2. CDR1 and CDR2 (germline): WSHSY, SAAADI. The CDR3 is 15 amino acids. V shed 6 bases, J shed 9 bases, and the junction held 7 bases outside the gene matches. The CDR3 sequence is CASSWTSGRADTQYF. The CDR3 nucleotides read TGCGCCAGCAGCTGGACTAGCGGGAGGGCCGACACGCAGTATTTT.

The chain has TRBV29-1 and TRBJ2-1, with D maybe TRBD2 (5 bases). Germline V gives CDR1 SQVTM, CDR2 ANQGSEA. This CDR3 comprises 12 residues. Trimming took 3 bases from V and 7 from J, leaving 10 bases between them. The CDR3 reads CSVDRGWNEQFF. CDR3 DNA: TGCAGCGTTGATCGGGGATGGAATGAGCAGTTCTTC.

The chain is built from TRBV10-3 and TRBJ1-2; no clear D. CDR3 length: 14 residues. Trimming stripped 4 bases from V and 0 bases from J, with 9 bases between. Germline V gene data show CDR1 as ENHRY and CDR2 as SYGVKD. CDR3 sequence reads: CAISARVSNYGYTF. Written as DNA, the CDR3 is TGTGCCATCAGTGCTCGGGTTTCTAACTATGGCTACACCTTC.

The chain carries TRBV5-1 and TRBJ2-2, with 7 positions matching TRBD1. Trimming took 0 bases from V and 1 from J; bases not matched to a gene: 3. The V gene's germline CDR1 is SGHRS and CDR2 YFSETQ. CDR3 size: 16 residues. CDR3 region: CASSLDGTVNTGELFF. CDR3 nucleotides: TGCGCCAGCAGCTTGGATGGGACAGTGAACACCGGGGAGCTGTTTTTT.

The chain is built from TRBV5-1 and TRBJ1-6; 9 bases agree with TRBD1. CDR3 length: 12 amino acids. Germline V gives CDR1 SGHRS, CDR2 YFSETQ. J lost 16 bases, V lost 0 bases, and 2 bases had no gene match. Written as DNA, the CDR3 is TGCGCCAGCAGCTTGGAGGGGACAGGGCTCCACTTT. Encoded protein: CASSLEGTGLHF.